Following are 32 T cell receptor beta chains from one sample sequenced in a study of cytomegalovirus exposure and HLA in healthy donors. The PCR used 60 Vbeta and 13 Jbeta primers. Here immunoSEQ multiplex PCR was the method, and the copy in TCRdb shows in-frame clones only, minus some. The sample shows nearly 110,000 clones, around 80% of them seen only once. Material for sequencing was PBMCs. The receptors come from a man aged 40-49 years in good health and CMV-seronegative.

This chain joins TRBV21-1 and TRBJ1-5; the tabulated D call, TRBD1, remains unverified against the DNA. TRBV21-1 is listed as a pseudogene. CDR3 length: 16 amino acids. CDR3 region: CASTNGFRGASQPQHF. CDR3 sequence (DNA): TGTGCCAGCACCAATGGTTTCAGGGGGGCGAGTCAGCCCCAGCATTTT.

The chain employs TRBV4-2 and TRBJ2-7; TRBD1 matches at 10 bases. The germline V gene encodes CDR1 LGHNA and CDR2 YNFKEQ. Trimming at V came to 0 bases and at J to 6 bases, leaving 8 bases not matched to a gene. This CDR3 spans 16 amino acids. CDR3 protein: CASSQDEGTGVREQYF. Here the CDR3 DNA reads TGTGCCAGCAGCCAAGATGAAGGGACAGGGGTGCGCGAGCAGTACTTC.

J is TRBJ2-5 and V is TRBV18, with a tentative D call TRBD2 (7 bases). V lost 4 bases and J lost 5, with 14 bases in between. CDR1 is KGHSH, CDR2 LQKENI, per germline. The CDR3 consists of 14 residues. CDR3 sequence: CASSRGGGAETQYF. The CDR3 DNA sequence: TGTGCCAGCTCACGAGGCGGGGGCGCGGAGACCCAGTACTTC. Full variable domain (missing parts from reference TRBV18 and TRBJ2-5): NAGVMQNPRHLVRRRGQEARLRCSPMKGHSHVYWYRQLPEEGLKFMVYLQKENIIDESGMPKERFSAEFPKEGPSILRIQQVVRGDSAAYFCASSRGGGAETQYFGPGTRLLVL.

This chain links TRBV9 with TRBJ2-6; D remains ambiguous. The CDR3 runs 14 residues. The germline gives CDR1 SGDLS, CDR2 YYNGEE. V was clipped by 4 bases and J by 0 bases, with 5 bases between them. CDR3 nucleotide sequence: TGTGCCAGCAGCCAGAACTCTGGGGCCAACGTCCTGACTTTC. It specifies CASSQNSGANVLTF.

The DNA of the CDR3 is TGTGCCAGCAGCGTAGGTCTGGAGTTTTTGGTGGAGACCCAGTACTTC. Translated: CASSVGLEFLVETQYF. This rearrangement joins TRBV9 to TRBJ2-5; no reliable D call. Trimming cost V 0 bases and J 5 bases, with 17 bases left between them. CDR1 is SGDLS, CDR2 YYNGEE, per germline. The CDR3 has 16 residues.

This chain uses TRBV4-1 with TRBJ1-6; D is perhaps TRBD1 (6 bases). CDR3 length equals 15 residues. The V gene's germline CDR1 is MGHRA and CDR2 YSYEKL. The V end lost 5 bases, the J end lost 13 bases, and 21 bases lay between the germline ends. The CDR3 loop reads CASSEAQGPASPLHF. The CDR3 DNA sequence: TGCGCCAGCAGCGAAGCACAGGGCCCCGCTTCGCCCCTCCACTTT.

The V and J genes are TRBV7-9 and TRBJ1-1; D unclear. Deletions cut 5 bases from V and 4 bases from J, with 11 bases between. The CDR3 has 13 amino acids. Per germline, CDR1 SEHNR and CDR2 FQNEAQ (reference sequence). This chain's CDR3 is CASSQTLGTEAFF. The CDR3 DNA reads as TGTGCCAGCAGCCAGACTCTGGGCACTGAAGCTTTCTTT. The whole variable domain, filled in from reference TRBV7-9 and TRBJ1-1, reads DTGVSQNPRHKITKRGQNVTFRCDPISEHNRLYWYRQTLGQGPEFLTYFQNEAQLEKSRLLSDRFSAERPKGSFSTLEIQRTEQGDSAMYLCASSQTLGTEAFFGQGTRLTVV.

This clone was observed a few times. The chain recombines TRBV5-6 with TRBJ1-1; perhaps TRBD1 as D (6 bases). Germline V lookup: CDR1 SGHDT, CDR2 YYEEEE. This CDR3 is built from 15 residues. Deletions cut 4 bases from V and 2 bases from J, with 15 bases between. This CDR3 reads CASSLQQGSNTEAFF. The CDR3 DNA follows: TGTGCCAGCAGCCTCCAACAGGGAAGTAACACTGAAGCTTTCTTT.

This chain joins TRBV7-9 and TRBJ1-6, with D unclear. CDR1 is SEHNR and CDR2 is FQNEAQ in the germline V gene (reference sequence). The CDR3 is made up of 15 amino acids. The V end lost 3 bases, the J end lost 8 bases, and 14 bases lay between the germline ends. The CDR3 is CASSLGGLMDSPLHF. The CDR3 DNA is TGTGCCAGCAGCTTGGGTGGACTGATGGATTCACCCCTCCACTTT.

J is TRBJ1-5 and V is TRBV7-9, with D maybe TRBD1 (5 bases). CDR1 SEHNR and CDR2 FQNEAQ come from the germline V gene (reference sequence). Trimming removed 10 bases at V and 4 bases at J, with 14 bases between. This CDR3 region has 13 residues. CDR3: CATGSGANQPQHF. In DNA form, the CDR3 reads TGTGCCACAGGGTCTGGGGCTAATCAGCCCCAGCATTTT.

The genes are TRBV4-1 and TRBJ2-5; 8 nucleotides match TRBD2. The J call could be wrong; TRBJ2-7 is a better fit for the DNA end. The CDR3 loop spans 14 amino acids. Germline-derived CDR1 and CDR2 are MGHRA and YSYEKL. The CDR3 nucleotides are TGCGCCAGCAGCCGGAGCGGGAGCTCCTACGAGCAGTACTTC. Its translation: CASSRSGSSYEQYF.

This sequence joins TRBV6-1 and TRBJ2-1; 7 nucleotides match TRBD2. In germline, CDR1 is MNHNS, CDR2 SASEGT. CDR3 size: 15 residues. The ends lost 9 bases at V and 7 bases at J; junction bases unmatched: 15. The CDR3 DNA reads as TGTGCCAGTCCCTTAAGCGGGGCGGGGACGAATGAGCAGTTCTTC. Translated, it gives CASPLSGAGTNEQFF.

The chain links TRBV4-2 to TRBJ1-5; D is unclear. Germline CDR1 and CDR2: LGHNA and YNFKEQ. V lost 0 bases and J lost 7, with 16 bases in between. CDR3 length equals 16 residues. CDR3 in amino acids: CASSQDFSITGQPQHF. DNA of the CDR3: TGTGCCAGCAGCCAAGATTTCTCTATAACGGGACAGCCCCAGCATTTT.

This clone has just a few counts. The CDR3: CATSRDPRNSPLHF. CDR3 DNA sequence: TGTGCCACCAGCAGAGATCCGCGGAATTCACCCCTCCACTTT. The rearrangement links TRBV15 to TRBJ1-6; no definite D call. The CDR3 length is 14 residues. Trimming removed 0 bases from V and 7 bases from J, with 7 bases in between. Germline V gene sequence: CDR1 LNHNV, CDR2 YYDKDF (reference sequence).

The chain combines TRBV9 with TRBJ2-1, with 9 nucleotides matching TRBD1. The CDR3 length is 17 residues. J lost 4 bases, V lost 4 bases, and 12 bases had no gene match. Germline-derived CDR1 and CDR2 are SGDLS and YYNGEE. The CDR3 is CASSPSPGQGIYNEQFF. In nucleotides, the CDR3 is TGTGCCAGCAGCCCTAGCCCGGGACAGGGAATTTACAATGAGCAGTTCTTC.

This chain connects TRBV6-5 to TRBJ1-4, with D perhaps matching TRBD1 (6 bases). CDR3 length equals 15 residues. CDR1 and CDR2 from the germline V gene are MNHEY and SVGAGI. Trimming cost V 10 bases and J 3 bases, with 18 bases left between them. The DNA of the CDR3 is TGTGCCACCCAAACACTCAGGGGCGCTAATGAAAAACTGTTTTTT. Protein: CATQTLRGANEKLFF.

The chain uses TRBV4-1 and TRBJ2-3; 8 bases line up with TRBD2. Germline CDR1 reads MGHRA; CDR2 reads YSYEKL. This CDR3 region has 17 residues. Trimming at V came to 0 bases and at J to 1 base, leaving 6 bases not matched to a gene. CDR3 region: CASSQETSGGRTDTQYF. The CDR3 DNA reads TGCGCCAGCAGCCAAGAGACGTCGGGGGGGCGCACAGATACGCAGTATTTT.

The rearrangement uses TRBV6-1 and TRBJ1-6; D gene ambiguous. Germline V gene data show CDR1 as MNHNS and CDR2 as SASEGT. V lost 10 bases and J lost 8, with 21 bases in between. The CDR3 extends over 15 amino acids. The CDR3 protein is CATQERLRRDSPLHF. The DNA for the CDR3 is TGTGCCACCCAAGAGAGGCTCAGGAGGGATTCACCCCTCCACTTT.

The rearrangement links TRBV11-2 to TRBJ2-3; the D is unclear. Between the trimmed V and J ends, which lost 0 bases and 2 bases, there was a span of 12 bases. In germline, CDR1 is SGHAT, CDR2 FQNNGV. The CDR3 sequence is 16 residues long. CDR3 DNA: TGTGCCAGCAGCTTAGATGCCGGGTACAACACAGATACGCAGTATTTT. Protein: CASSLDAGYNTDTQYF.

This clone appeared once. CDR3 bases: TGTGCCAGCAGCGTCTGGAACAGGGGATCACCCCTCCACTTT. Encoded protein: CASSVWNRGSPLHF. The rearrangement uses TRBV7-9 and TRBJ1-6, with TRBD1 matching 7 bases. V gave up 5 bases and J gave up 10 bases; unmatched junction bases: 8. This CDR3 contains 14 residues. Germline assignment: CDR1 SEHNR and CDR2 FQNEAQ (reference sequence).

The chain uses TRBV6-1 and TRBJ2-5, with D possibly being TRBD1 (8 bases). V was clipped by 7 bases and J by 5 bases, with 17 bases between them. Germline CDR1 reads MNHNS; CDR2 reads SASEGT. The CDR3 has 14 amino acids. The CDR3 loop is CASKTTGGGETQYF. The CDR3 DNA reads TGTGCCAGCAAAACAACAGGGGGAGGGGAGACCCAGTACTTC.

This clone was detected only once. This chain connects TRBV6-4 to TRBJ2-4; D is ambiguous. Per germline, CDR1 MRHNA and CDR2 SNTAGT. The V and J ends lost 5 bases and 6 bases respectively, with 14 bases between them. The CDR3 is made up of 14 amino acids. Here the CDR3 reads CASSPNQETNIQYF. The CDR3 nucleotides are TGTGCCAGCAGTCCCAACCAGGAAACAAACATTCAGTACTTC.

CDR3 loop: CASTNLGGVGEQFF. In nucleotides, the CDR3 is TGTGCCAGCACCAATTTGGGGGGGGTCGGTGAGCAGTTCTTC. The gene calls are TRBV7-9 and TRBJ2-1; 7 bases match TRBD2. CDR1 is SEHNR, CDR2 FQNEAQ, per germline (reference sequence). The length of the CDR3 is 14 residues. Trimming removed 7 bases from V and 9 bases from J; junction bases left unmatched: 12.

V gene TRBV11-2 combines with J gene TRBJ2-7, with no clear D. Trimming left V 0 bases short and J 1 base short, with 7 bases between. This CDR3 spans 14 amino acids. Germline V CDR1 and CDR2: SGHAT, FQNNGV. The CDR3 loop is CASSLDGQSYEQYF. CDR3 DNA sequence: TGTGCCAGCAGCTTAGATGGGCAGTCCTACGAGCAGTACTTC.

The V and J genes are TRBV7-9 and TRBJ2-5, with 8 bases matching TRBD2. With the DNA end fitting TRBJ2-7 better, the J assignment may be wrong. In germline, CDR1 is SEHNR, CDR2 FQNEAQ (reference sequence). This CDR3 spans 14 amino acids. CDR3 in DNA: TGTGCCAGCAGCGATAGCGGGGCGACCTACGAGCAGTACTTC. This sequence encodes CASSDSGATYEQYF.

This rearrangement joins TRBV2 to TRBJ2-2; a weak D match, TRBD1 (5 bases). Between the trimmed V and J ends, which lost 6 bases and 6 bases, there was a span of 11 bases. The germline CDR1 and CDR2 sequences are SNHLY and FYNNEI. The CDR3 consists of 13 residues. The CDR3: CASRETGSGELFF. CDR3 nucleotide sequence: TGTGCCAGCAGAGAAACAGGATCCGGGGAGCTGTTTTTT.

This rearrangement joins TRBV18 to TRBJ1-2, with TRBD1 matching over 9 bases. The CDR3 contains 14 residues. V lost 6 bases and J lost 6; bases outside the gene matches: 8. CDR1 and CDR2 from the germline V gene are KGHSH and LQKENI. CDR3 nucleotide sequence: TGTGCCAGCTCGCTTGGGACAGGGACCAATGGCTACACCTTC. Protein sequence: CASSLGTGTNGYTF.

This chain uses TRBV20-1 with TRBJ2-7; the D is unclear. The CDR3 loop spans 11 amino acids. The germline V and J ends were trimmed by 3 bases and 3 bases, with 6 bases remaining between them. The germline V gene encodes CDR1 DFQATT and CDR2 SNEGSKA (reference sequence). The CDR3 DNA sequence: TGCAGTGCTAGTGGCGGCTACGAGCAGTACTTC. It is translated as CSASGGYEQYF.

The V call is TRBV6-5, the J call TRBJ2-1, with D perhaps matching TRBD2 (7 bases). CDR3 length equals 15 residues. From germline, CDR1 is MNHEY and CDR2 SVGAGI. V was trimmed by 5 bases and J by 8 bases, leaving 19 bases between them. CDR3 DNA: TGTGCCAGCAGTCGGGGGGTGACAGGTAGCCATGAGCAGTTCTTC. Protein: CASSRGVTGSHEQFF.

This clone was observed a few times. The chain's CDR3 is CASSGFGRQPQHF. The CDR3 DNA is TGTGCCAGCAGTGGTTTTGGGAGGCAGCCCCAGCATTTT. The chain links TRBV6-1 to TRBJ1-5, with D unresolved. The CDR3 is 13 amino acids. V lost 4 bases and J 7 bases, leaving 11 bases between the germline ends. Germline V gives CDR1 MNHNS, CDR2 SASEGT.

The chain carries TRBV5-4 and TRBJ2-7; D not resolved. Trimming took off 5 bases at V and 5 bases at J, with 14 bases between the two ends. The CDR3 has 13 amino acids. The germline gives CDR1 SGHNT, CDR2 YYREEE (reference sequence). The CDR3 loop is CASSYRQRNEQYF. The CDR3 DNA follows: TGTGCCAGCAGTTATCGTCAGCGCAACGAGCAGTACTTC. The full variable domain, rest sourced from reference TRBV5-4 and TRBJ2-7, is ETGVTQSPTHLIKTRGQQVTLRCSSQSGHNTVSWYQQALGQGPQFIFQYYREEENGRGNFPPRFSGLQFPNYSSELNVNALELDDSALYLCASSYRQRNEQYFGPGTRLTVT.

The chain couples TRBV5-1 to TRBJ1-1; TRBD1 agrees at 7 bases. In germline, CDR1 is SGHRS, CDR2 YFSETQ. V dropped 0 bases and J dropped 11; count of bases not matched to a gene: 4. The CDR3 is made up of 12 amino acids. CDR3 nucleotides: TGCGCCAGCAGCTTGGAAGGGACAGTGGCTTTCTTT. Encoded protein: CASSLEGTVAFF.